These 16 T cell receptor beta chains share one sample of origin, sequenced in a study of blood T cell repertoires in COVID-19. The protocol was immunoSEQ multiplex PCR, while the TCRdb copy is restricted to in-frame clones and leaves out a portion. Of some 350,000 clones in the sample, more than 75% are singletons; the top ten hold more than 3%. Sequencing used peripheral blood. These receptors were obtained from a woman aged 18 to 35 who had recovered from COVID-19.

The CDR3 DNA follows: TGTGCCAGCAGTTTATGGGGGGGACAGGGAAACTATAATTCACCCCTCCACTTT. Translating it yields CASSLWGGQGNYNSPLHF. This chain joins TRBV27 and TRBJ1-6, with 9 bases that match TRBD1. V lost 1 base and J lost 3; bases outside the gene matches: 7. The V gene's germline CDR1 is MNHEY and CDR2 SMNVEV (reference sequence). The CDR3 is made up of 18 amino acids.

The chain links TRBV5-1 to TRBJ2-1, with D unresolved. The CDR3 is 16 amino acids. The V end was cut by 4 bases, the J end by 0 bases, with 14 bases between. The germline gives CDR1 SGHRS, CDR2 YFSETQ. The DNA of the CDR3 is TGCGCCAGCAGCATCCCTAGATTTAGCTCCTACAATGAGCAGTTCTTC. It encodes CASSIPRFSSYNEQFF. The whole variable domain, remainder taken from reference TRBV5-1 and TRBJ2-1, is KAGVTQTPRYLIKTRGQQVTLSCSPISGHRSVSWYQQTPGQGLQFLFEYFSETQRNKGNFPGRFSGRQFSNSRSEMNVSTLELGDSALYLCASSIPRFSSYNEQFFGPGTRLTVL.

V gene TRBV19 combines with J gene TRBJ1-1; D not certain. The length of the CDR3 is 12 residues. Germline V gene sequence: CDR1 LNHDA, CDR2 SQIVND (reference sequence). Trimming pared 7 bases from V and 4 bases from J, leaving 10 bases between. The CDR3 here is CASKLGGTEAFF. The CDR3 coding sequence is TGTGCCAGTAAATTGGGAGGCACTGAAGCTTTCTTT.

The chain is built from TRBV18 and TRBJ2-6; D is perhaps TRBD1 (6 bases). The CDR3 sequence is 16 residues long. Germline CDR1 reads KGHSH; CDR2 reads LQKENI. Trimming removed 4 bases from V and 1 base from J, with 11 bases in between. The CDR3 DNA sequence: TGTGCCAGCTCACTGAGAGGGGGTTCTGGGGCCAACGTCCTGACTTTC. It is translated as CASSLRGGSGANVLTF.

CDR3: CASSWRFMNTEAFF. CDR3 bases: TGTGCCAGCAGCTGGAGGTTTATGAACACTGAAGCTTTCTTT. This chain joins TRBV7-2 and TRBJ1-1, with D unclear. Trimming left V 4 bases short and J 0 bases short, with 9 bases between. The CDR3 length is 14 residues. The V gene's germline CDR1 is SGHTA and CDR2 FQGNSA.

The chain carries TRBV7-7 and TRBJ2-3; 7 bases match TRBD2. J gave up 6 bases and V 5 bases, and 8 bases lay outside the gene matches. Germline CDR1 and CDR2: SSHAT and FNYEAQ (reference sequence). The CDR3 runs 14 residues. The CDR3 here is CASSPLGGTDTQYF. CDR3 nucleotides: TGTGCCAGCAGCCCCCTGGGGGGGACGGATACGCAGTATTTT.

This rearrangement joins TRBV7-9 to TRBJ1-1; unclear D gene. There are 15 residues in the CDR3. Trimming cost V 1 base and J 6 bases, with 15 bases left between them. The germline V gene encodes CDR1 SEHNR and CDR2 FQNEAQ (reference sequence). CDR3 protein: CASSLGLLGTAEAFF. DNA of the CDR3: TGTGCCAGCAGCTTAGGCCTCCTCGGAACAGCTGAAGCTTTCTTT.

This chain connects TRBV29-1 to TRBJ2-6, with 9 bases that match TRBD1. V lost 8 bases, J lost 0 bases, and 14 bases stayed unmatched. The germline V gene encodes CDR1 SQVTM and CDR2 ANQGSEA. The CDR3 loop spans 18 amino acids. The CDR3 here is CSLFTGTGLDSGANVLTF. In nucleotides, the CDR3 is TGCAGCTTATTCACCGGGACAGGGCTAGACTCTGGGGCCAACGTCCTGACTTTC. The variable domain in full, with the rest retrieved from reference TRBV29-1 and TRBJ2-6, is SAVISQKPSRDICQRGTSLTIQCQVDSQVTMMFWYRQQPGQSLTLIATANQGSEATYESGFVIDKFPISRPNLTFSTLTVSNMSPEDSSIYLCSLFTGTGLDSGANVLTFGAGSRLTVL.

The chain employs TRBV5-1 and TRBJ2-2, with TRBD2 matching 7 bases. Trimming removed 4 bases from V and 7 bases from J; junction bases left unmatched: 4. This CDR3 contains 13 residues. Germline loops: CDR1 SGHRS, CDR2 YFSETQ. CDR3: CASSPREVGELFF. The CDR3 DNA reads TGCGCCAGCAGCCCCCGGGAGGTCGGGGAGCTGTTTTTT. Full variable domain (rest looked up from reference TRBV5-1 and TRBJ2-2): KAGVTQTPRYLIKTRGQQVTLSCSPISGHRSVSWYQQTPGQGLQFLFEYFSETQRNKGNFPGRFSGRQFSNSRSEMNVSTLELGDSALYLCASSPREVGELFFGEGSRLTVL.

This chain links TRBV7-8 with TRBJ2-6; no clear D. Germline V gives CDR1 SGHVS, CDR2 FQNEAQ. V shed 3 bases and J shed 0 bases, with 6 bases lying between them. The CDR3 runs to 15 residues. CDR3 residues: CASSFGYSGANVLTF. For the CDR3, the DNA is TGTGCCAGCAGCTTCGGGTACTCTGGGGCCAACGTCCTGACTTTC.

The V call is TRBV7-6, the J call TRBJ2-2; D remains ambiguous. The germline gives CDR1 SGHVS, CDR2 FNYEAQ. V lost 5 bases and J lost 7, with 14 bases in between. The CDR3 spans 14 residues. CDR3 in amino acids: CASSPNEADGELFF. CDR3 bases: TGTGCCAGCAGCCCCAATGAGGCCGACGGGGAGCTGTTTTTT. The variable domain in full, with the rest retrieved from reference TRBV7-6 and TRBJ2-2, is GAGVSQSPRYKVTKRGQDVALRCDPISGHVSLYWYRQALGQGPEFLTYFNYEAQQDKSGLPNDRFSAERPEGSISTLTIQRTEQRDSAMYRCASSPNEADGELFFGEGSRLTVL.

This clone was detected a few times. This chain connects TRBV9 to TRBJ1-6, with TRBD1 matching 9 bases. CDR1 is SGDLS and CDR2 is YYNGEE in the germline V gene. The CDR3 has 14 amino acids. J was trimmed by 9 bases and V by 6 bases; bases with no gene match: 7. CDR3 nucleotides: TGTGCCAGCACCCCGGGACAGGGAGGTTCACCCCTCCACTTT. Amino acids: CASTPGQGGSPLHF.

The J gene is TRBJ2-7, the V gene TRBV11-2, with TRBD2 matching over 7 bases. Germline trimming cut 8 bases from V and 4 bases from J; bases unmatched to any gene: 8. This CDR3 region has 13 residues. Per germline, CDR1 SGHAT and CDR2 FQNNGV. The CDR3 DNA reads as TGTGCCAGCTCCCCCGGGGGGTCTTACGAGCAGTACGTC. Protein: CASSPGGSYEQYV.

The rearrangement uses TRBV10-3 and TRBJ1-2; possible D gene TRBD1, 5 bases. The germline V and J ends were trimmed by 5 bases and 4 bases, with 11 bases remaining between them. Germline V CDR1 and CDR2: ENHRY, SYGVKD. The CDR3 spans 13 residues. The CDR3 sequence is CAISPQVLYGYTF. In DNA form, the CDR3 reads TGTGCCATCAGTCCACAGGTTCTCTATGGCTACACCTTC.

The V and J genes are TRBV4-1 and TRBJ2-2, with a possible D match to TRBD2 (6 bases). The CDR3 spans 18 residues. Germline loops: CDR1 MGHRA, CDR2 YSYEKL. The germline V and J ends were trimmed by 0 bases and 3 bases, with 17 bases remaining between them. This chain's CDR3 is CASSQDSGDFLYTGELFF. As DNA, the CDR3 is TGCGCCAGCAGCCAAGATAGTGGGGACTTCTTATACACCGGGGAGCTGTTTTTT.

V is TRBV9 and J is TRBJ1-5; D gene unclear. This CDR3 has 15 amino acids. With 0 bases removed from V and 0 bases from J, the gap between germline ends came to 7 bases. Germline V lookup: CDR1 SGDLS, CDR2 YYNGEE. CDR3 nucleotides: TGTGCCAGCAGCGTAGGAGAAGTTAGCAATCAGCCCCAGCATTTT. It translates to CASSVGEVSNQPQHF.